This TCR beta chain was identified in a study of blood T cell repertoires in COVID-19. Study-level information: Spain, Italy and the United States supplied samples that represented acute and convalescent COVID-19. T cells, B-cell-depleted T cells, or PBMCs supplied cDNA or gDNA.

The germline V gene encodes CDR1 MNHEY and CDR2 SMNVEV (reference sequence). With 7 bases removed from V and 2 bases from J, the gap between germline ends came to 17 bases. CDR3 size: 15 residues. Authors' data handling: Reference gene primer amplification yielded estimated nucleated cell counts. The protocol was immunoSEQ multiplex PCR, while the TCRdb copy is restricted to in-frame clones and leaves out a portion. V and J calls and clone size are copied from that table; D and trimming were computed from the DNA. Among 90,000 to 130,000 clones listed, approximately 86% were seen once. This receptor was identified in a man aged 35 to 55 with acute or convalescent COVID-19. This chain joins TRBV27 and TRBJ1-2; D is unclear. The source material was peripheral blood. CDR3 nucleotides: TGTGCCAGCAAATCCATACCGGGATTAAACTATGGCTACACCTTC. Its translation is CASKSIPGLNYGYTF.